One sample yielded the 8 T cell receptor beta chains listed below, sequenced in a study of T-cell memory formation after mild COVID-19. TCRdb re-analysed the 5' RACE reads in MiXCR, keeping a single row per CDR3 protein. The sample has about 470,000 distinct CDR3 sequences; about 23% are singletons. The material sequenced was PBMCs or a T cell subset sorted from them (not recorded which). These receptors originate from an adult woman who had mild COVID-19 (a few samples of this study predate the infection). Cell type and time point are not known.

This clonotype was detected only a few times. The junction differs from germline at one of its ends, possibly a read error. CDR3 in DNA: TGTGCCAGCTCCCCCGGGACTAGCCTCTCCTTC. It translates to CASSPGTSLSF. The genes are TRBV27 and TRBJ2-7; 9 bases are a match to TRBD2. Looked up from germline, CDR1 is MNHEY and CDR2 is SMNVEV (reference sequence). This CDR3 contains 11 residues.

This clonotype was picked up a small number of times. The gene calls are TRBV5-1 and TRBJ2-5; D perhaps matches TRBD2 (5 bases). The CDR3 runs to 15 residues. The germline CDR1 and CDR2 sequences are SGHRS and YFSETQ. V lost 4 bases and J 5 bases, leaving 18 bases between the germline ends. The CDR3 sequence is CASSPRGAEWETQYF. Written as DNA, the CDR3 is TGCGCCAGCAGCCCCCGTGGAGCGGAGTGGGAGACCCAGTACTTC.

J is TRBJ1-5 and V is TRBV12-3 or TRBV12-4; D possibly corresponds to TRBD1 (6 bases). Between the trimmed V and J ends, which lost 7 bases and 2 bases, there was a span of 9 bases. This CDR3 spans 13 amino acids. CDR3 sequence (DNA): TGTGCCAGCAACTCAGGGGGCAATCAGCCCCAGCATTTT. This sequence encodes CASNSGGNQPQHF.

This clonotype was detected only a few times. This chain connects TRBV12-3 or TRBV12-4 to TRBJ2-1, with TRBD2 matching over 9 bases. The CDR3 has 21 residues. With V trimmed by 0 bases and J by 4 bases, 19 bases remained unmatched. The CDR3 reads CASSLAVGVGWLAGKYNEQFF. CDR3 coding DNA: TGTGCCAGCAGTTTAGCGGTCGGGGTTGGGTGGCTAGCGGGAAAATACAATGAGCAGTTCTTC.

The V and J genes are TRBV29-1 and TRBJ1-1; D is undetermined. CDR1 is SQVTM and CDR2 is ANQGSEA in the germline V gene. V was clipped by 1 base and J by 4 bases, with 7 bases between them. The CDR3 length is 12 residues. The DNA of the CDR3 is TGCAGCGTTGAAGCACCCAGCACTGAAGCTTTCTTT. Protein: CSVEAPSTEAFF.

This chain joins TRBV7-9 and TRBJ1-1; weak D call: TRBD1 (6 bases). CDR1 is SEHNR and CDR2 is FQNEAQ in the germline V gene (reference sequence). The length of the CDR3 is 17 residues. Trimming stripped 3 bases from V and 5 bases from J, with 22 bases between. The CDR3 here is CASSFAAFIQGGTEAFF. The CDR3 nucleotides are TGTGCCAGCAGCTTCGCCGCCTTCATACAGGGAGGTACTGAAGCTTTCTTT.

This clonotype has only a few counts. The chain recombines TRBV7-9 with TRBJ1-2; D gene uncertain. Germline V gene sequence: CDR1 SEHNR, CDR2 FQNEAQ (reference sequence). The CDR3 runs 14 residues. Deletions cut 3 bases from V and 2 bases from J, with 10 bases between. The CDR3 DNA reads TGTGCCAGCAGCTTTGGGAGTCAAAACTATGGCTACACCTTC. Residues: CASSFGSQNYGYTF.

The sample holds a few counts of this clonotype. The rearrangement uses TRBV12-3 or TRBV12-4 and TRBJ2-3; no clear D. There are 14 residues in the CDR3. Trimming removed 3 bases at V and 3 bases at J, with 10 bases between. The CDR3, as DNA: TGTGCCAGCAGTTTGTTCGCCGAAACAGATACGCAGTATTTT. It codes for CASSLFAETDTQYF.